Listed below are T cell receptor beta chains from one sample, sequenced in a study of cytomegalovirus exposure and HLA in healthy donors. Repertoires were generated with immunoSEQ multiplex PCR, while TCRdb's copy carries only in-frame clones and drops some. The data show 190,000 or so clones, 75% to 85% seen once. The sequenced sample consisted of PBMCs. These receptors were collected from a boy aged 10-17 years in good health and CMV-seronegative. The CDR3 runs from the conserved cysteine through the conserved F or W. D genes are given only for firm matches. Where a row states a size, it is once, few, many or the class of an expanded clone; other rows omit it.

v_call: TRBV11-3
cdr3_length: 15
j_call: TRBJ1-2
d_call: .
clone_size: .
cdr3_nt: TGTGCCAGCAGCCCTTGGGCGGGGGAGGTCTATGGCTACACCTTC
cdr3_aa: CASSPWAGEVYGYTF

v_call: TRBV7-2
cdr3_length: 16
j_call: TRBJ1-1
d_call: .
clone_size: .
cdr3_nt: TGTGCCAGCAGCTTAATCCTCGGGGGGATGAACACTGAAGCTTTCTTT
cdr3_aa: CASSLILGGMNTEAFF

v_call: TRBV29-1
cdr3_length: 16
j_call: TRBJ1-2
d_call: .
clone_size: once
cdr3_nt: TGCAGCGTTGAAGATTCATGGCGTCAGGGGAGTTATGGCTACACCTTC
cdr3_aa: CSVEDSWRQGSYGYTF

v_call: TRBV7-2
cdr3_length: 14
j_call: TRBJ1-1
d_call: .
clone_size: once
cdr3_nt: TGTGCCAGCAGCTTATATCAGGGAAACACTGAAGCTTTCTTT
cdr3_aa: CASSLYQGNTEAFF

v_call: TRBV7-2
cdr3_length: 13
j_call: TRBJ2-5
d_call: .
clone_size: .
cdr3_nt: TGTGCCAGCAGCTTAGTGGCAGAAGAGACCCAGTACTTC
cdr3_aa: CASSLVAEETQYF

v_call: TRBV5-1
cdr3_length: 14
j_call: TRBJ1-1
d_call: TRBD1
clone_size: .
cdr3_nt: TGCGCCAGCAGCCCGGGACAGAACAACACTGAAGCTTTCTTT
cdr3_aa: CASSPGQNNTEAFF

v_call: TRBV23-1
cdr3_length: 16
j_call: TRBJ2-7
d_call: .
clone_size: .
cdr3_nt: TGCGCCAGCAGTCCCCGCGGGGCAGACCCGTCCTACGAGCAGTACTTC
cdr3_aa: CASSPRGADPSYEQYF

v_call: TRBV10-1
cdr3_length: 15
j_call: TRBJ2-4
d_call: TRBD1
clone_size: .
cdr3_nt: TGCGCCAGCAGTGATCTTCGGACAGGGCAGGGCATTCAGTACTTC
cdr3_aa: CASSDLRTGQGIQYF

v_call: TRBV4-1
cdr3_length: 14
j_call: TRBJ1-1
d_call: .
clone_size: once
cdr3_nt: TGCGCCAGCAGCCAAGGTCCAGGCCTCACTGAAGCTTTCTTT
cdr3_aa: CASSQGPGLTEAFF

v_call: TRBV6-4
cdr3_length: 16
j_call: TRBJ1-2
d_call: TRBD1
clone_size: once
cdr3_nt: TGTGCCAGCAGTGACCAAGCCGGGACAGGGGGAGGAGGCTACACCTTC
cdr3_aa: CASSDQAGTGGGGYTF

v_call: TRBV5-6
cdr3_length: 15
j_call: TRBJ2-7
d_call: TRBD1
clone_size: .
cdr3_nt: TGTGCCAGCAGCTTGCTCGGACAGGGCTCTGACGAGCAGTACTTC
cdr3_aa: CASSLLGQGSDEQYF

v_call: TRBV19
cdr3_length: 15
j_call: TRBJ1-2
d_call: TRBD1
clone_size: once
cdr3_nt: TGTGCCAGTAGTATGGGGACAGGGGGTAGTGATGGCTACACCTTC
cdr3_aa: CASSMGTGGSDGYTF

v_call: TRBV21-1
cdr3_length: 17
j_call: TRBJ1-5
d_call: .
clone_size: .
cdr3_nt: TGTGCCAGCAGTAGAGGGGGGGGGATGGGATTCAATCAGCCCCAGCATTTT
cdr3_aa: CASSRGGGMGFNQPQHF

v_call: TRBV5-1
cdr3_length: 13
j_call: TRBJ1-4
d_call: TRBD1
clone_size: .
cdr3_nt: TGCGCCAGCAGAAAGTACAGGGGTGAGAAACTGTTTTTT
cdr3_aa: CASRKYRGEKLFF

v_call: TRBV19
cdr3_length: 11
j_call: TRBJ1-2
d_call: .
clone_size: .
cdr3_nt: TGTGCCAGTAGATCAGTCTATGGCTACACCTTC
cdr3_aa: CASRSVYGYTF

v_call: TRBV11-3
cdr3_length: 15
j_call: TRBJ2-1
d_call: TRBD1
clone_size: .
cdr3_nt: TGTGCCAGCAGCCCAAGGACAGGGACCTACAATGAGCAGTTCTTC
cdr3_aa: CASSPRTGTYNEQFF

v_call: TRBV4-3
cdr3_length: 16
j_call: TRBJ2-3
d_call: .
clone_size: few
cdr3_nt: TGCGCCAGCAGCCAAGGATTCTTACATAACCCATATACGCAGTATTTT
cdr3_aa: CASSQGFLHNPYTQYF

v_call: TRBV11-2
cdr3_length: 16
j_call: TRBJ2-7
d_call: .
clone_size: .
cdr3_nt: TGTGCCAGCAGCCCGAGGGCCGGACAGCCTACCTACGAGCAGTACTTC
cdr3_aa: CASSPRAGQPTYEQYF

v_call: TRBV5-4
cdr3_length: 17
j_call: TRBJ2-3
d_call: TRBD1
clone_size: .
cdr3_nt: TGTGCCAGCAGCTTGGGGGACAGGGAGGCGGGCACAGATACGCAGTATTTT
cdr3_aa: CASSLGDREAGTDTQYF

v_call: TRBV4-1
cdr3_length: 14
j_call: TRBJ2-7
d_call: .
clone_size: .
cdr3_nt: TGCGCCAGCAGCCAAGTGGCAGACTCTTACGAGCAGTACTTC
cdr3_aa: CASSQVADSYEQYF

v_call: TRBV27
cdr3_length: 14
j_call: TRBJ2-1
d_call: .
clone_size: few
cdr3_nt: TGTGCCAGCCAGGGCTCCTACAGGGACAATGAGCAGTTCTTC
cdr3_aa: CASQGSYRDNEQFF

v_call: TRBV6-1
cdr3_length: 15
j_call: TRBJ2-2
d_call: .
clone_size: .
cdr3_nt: TGTGCCAGCAGTGAAGGAGATGGTGCAACCGGGGAGCTGTTTTTT
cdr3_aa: CASSEGDGATGELFF

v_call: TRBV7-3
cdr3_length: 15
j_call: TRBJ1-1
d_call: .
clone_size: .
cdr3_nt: TGTGCCAGCAGCTTAGGTCCAAGCGGGAACACTGAAGCTTTCTTT
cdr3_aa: CASSLGPSGNTEAFF

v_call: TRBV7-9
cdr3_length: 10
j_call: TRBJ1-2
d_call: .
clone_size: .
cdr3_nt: TGTGCCAGCAGCTTAGGGAGTTGGGCCTTC
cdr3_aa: CASSLGSWAF

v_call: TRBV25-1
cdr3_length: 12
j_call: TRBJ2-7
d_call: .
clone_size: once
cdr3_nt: TGTGCCAGCAGCGACATGTCGTACGAGCAGTACTTC
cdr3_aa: CASSDMSYEQYF

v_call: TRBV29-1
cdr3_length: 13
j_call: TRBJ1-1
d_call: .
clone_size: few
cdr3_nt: TGCAGCGTCGGGGTGGGGGGAAACACTGAAGCTTTCTTT
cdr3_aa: CSVGVGGNTEAFF

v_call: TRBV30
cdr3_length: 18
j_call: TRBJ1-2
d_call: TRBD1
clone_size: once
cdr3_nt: TGTGCCTGGAGTGTACTCCAGGTGGAGGGGGCTAAGGACTATGGCTACACCTTC
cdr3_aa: CAWSVLQVEGAKDYGYTF

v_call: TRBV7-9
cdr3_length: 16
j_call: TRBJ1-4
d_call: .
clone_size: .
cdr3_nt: TGTGCCAGCAGCCATAGTGGGGCAGGGACTAATGAAAAACTGTTTTTT
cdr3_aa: CASSHSGAGTNEKLFF

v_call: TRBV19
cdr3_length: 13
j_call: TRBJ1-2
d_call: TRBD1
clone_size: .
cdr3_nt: TGTGCCGGCGGGGGACAGGGGAACTATGGCTACACCTTC
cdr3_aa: CAGGGQGNYGYTF

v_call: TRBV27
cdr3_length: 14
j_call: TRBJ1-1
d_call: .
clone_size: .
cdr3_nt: TGTGCCTCCAATGAGGCGGCGTTGAACACTGAAGCTTTCTTT
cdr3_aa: CASNEAALNTEAFF

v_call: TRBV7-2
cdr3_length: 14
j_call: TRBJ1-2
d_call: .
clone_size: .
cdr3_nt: TGTGCCAGCAGCTTAGACCGGGGATCGACTGGCTACACCTTC
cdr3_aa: CASSLDRGSTGYTF

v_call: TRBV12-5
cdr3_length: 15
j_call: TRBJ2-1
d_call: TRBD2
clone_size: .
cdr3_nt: TGTGCTAGTGGTTTGAGGCGGGAGCTCCACAATGAGCAGTTCTTC
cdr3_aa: CASGLRRELHNEQFF

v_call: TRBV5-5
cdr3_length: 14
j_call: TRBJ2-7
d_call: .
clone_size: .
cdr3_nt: TGTGCCAGCAGCCCCGTGGGGGCACCTTACGAGCAGTACTTC
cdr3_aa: CASSPVGAPYEQYF

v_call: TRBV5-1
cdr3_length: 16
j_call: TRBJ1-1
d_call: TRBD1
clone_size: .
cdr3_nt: TGCGCCAGCAGCTGGGGACAGGGGAAAGGGCACACTGAAGCTTTCTTT
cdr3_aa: CASSWGQGKGHTEAFF

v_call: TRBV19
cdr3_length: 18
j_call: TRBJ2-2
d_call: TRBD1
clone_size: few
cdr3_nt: TGTGCCACCCTACAAGTCCCGTTACAGGGGGATAGGACCGGGGAGCTGTTTTTT
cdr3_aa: CATLQVPLQGDRTGELFF

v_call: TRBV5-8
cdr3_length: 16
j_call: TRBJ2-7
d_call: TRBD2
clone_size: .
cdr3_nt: TGTGCCAGCAGCCTTGGTCTGACGGGAGGAGCTCACGAGCAGTACTTC
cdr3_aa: CASSLGLTGGAHEQYF

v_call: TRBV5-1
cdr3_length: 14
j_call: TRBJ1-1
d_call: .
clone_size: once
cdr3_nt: TGCGCCAGCAGCTTGGGGGTCAGAGGAACTGAAGCTTTCTTT
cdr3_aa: CASSLGVRGTEAFF

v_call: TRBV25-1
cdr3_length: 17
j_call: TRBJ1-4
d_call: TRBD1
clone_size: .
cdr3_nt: TGTGCCAGCAGTGAGGCCCGGACAGGGCGGACTAATGAAAAACTGTTTTTT
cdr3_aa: CASSEARTGRTNEKLFF

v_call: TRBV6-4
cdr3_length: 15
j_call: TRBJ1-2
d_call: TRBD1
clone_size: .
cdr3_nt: TGTGCCAGCAGTGCCTCGACAGGGGCGGTCTATGGCTACACCTTC
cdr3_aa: CASSASTGAVYGYTF

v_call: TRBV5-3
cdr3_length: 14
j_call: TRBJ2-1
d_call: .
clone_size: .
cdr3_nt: TGTGCCAGAAGCGGGGGGGCTGGAGACAATGAGCAGTTCTTC
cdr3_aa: CARSGGAGDNEQFF